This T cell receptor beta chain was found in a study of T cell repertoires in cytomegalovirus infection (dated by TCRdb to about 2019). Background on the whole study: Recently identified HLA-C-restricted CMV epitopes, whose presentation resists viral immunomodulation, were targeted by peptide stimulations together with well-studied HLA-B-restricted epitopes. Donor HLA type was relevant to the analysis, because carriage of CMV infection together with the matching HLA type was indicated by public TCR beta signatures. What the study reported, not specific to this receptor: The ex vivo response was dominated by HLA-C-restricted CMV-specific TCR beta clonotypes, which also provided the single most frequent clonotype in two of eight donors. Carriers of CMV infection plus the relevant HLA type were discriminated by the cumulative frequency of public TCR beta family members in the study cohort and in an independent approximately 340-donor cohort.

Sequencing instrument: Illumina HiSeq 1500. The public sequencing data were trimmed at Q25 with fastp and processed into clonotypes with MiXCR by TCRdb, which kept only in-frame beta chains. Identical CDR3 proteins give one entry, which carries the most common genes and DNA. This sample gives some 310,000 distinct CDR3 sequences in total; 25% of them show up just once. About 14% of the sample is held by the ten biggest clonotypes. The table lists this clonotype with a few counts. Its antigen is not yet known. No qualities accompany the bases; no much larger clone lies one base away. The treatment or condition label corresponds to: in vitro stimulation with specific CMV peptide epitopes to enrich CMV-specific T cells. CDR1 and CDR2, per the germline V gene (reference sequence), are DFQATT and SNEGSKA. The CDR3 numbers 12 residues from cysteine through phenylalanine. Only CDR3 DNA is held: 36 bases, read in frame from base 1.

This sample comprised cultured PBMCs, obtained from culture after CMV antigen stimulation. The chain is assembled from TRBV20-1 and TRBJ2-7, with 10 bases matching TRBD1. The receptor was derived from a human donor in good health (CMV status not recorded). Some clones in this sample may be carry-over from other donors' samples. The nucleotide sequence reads TGCAGCCGGGACAGGGGAAGCAACGAGCAGTACTTC. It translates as CSRDRGSNEQYF.